Below are 22 T cell receptor beta chains sequenced from a single sample in a study of T-cell memory formation after mild COVID-19. One entry per CDR3 protein results from TCRdb running MiXCR on the 5' RACE reads. Here the sample spans roughly 260,000 distinct CDR3 sequences, about 15% being singletons. Material for sequencing was PBMCs or a T cell subset sorted from them (not recorded which). These receptors were obtained from a man aged 18 to 29 who had mild COVID-19 (a few samples of this study predate the infection). Cell type and time point are not known.

This clonotype was counted at least ten times. The chain recombines TRBV5-1 with TRBJ1-1, with 10 bases aligning to TRBD1. Germline V gene lookup returns CDR1 SGHRS and CDR2 YFSETQ. The CDR3 covers 14 residues. V lost 5 bases, J lost 5 bases, and 6 bases stayed unmatched. CDR3 loop: CASRADRGLTEAFF. In DNA form, the CDR3 reads TGCGCCAGCAGAGCTGACAGGGGGCTAACTGAAGCTTTCTTT.

This clonotype has just a few counts. The rearrangement links TRBV12-3 or TRBV12-4 to TRBJ1-2; D not resolved. Trimming took off 5 bases at V and 5 bases at J, with 9 bases between the two ends. This CDR3 comprises 12 residues. The CDR3 nucleotides are TGTGCCAGCAGTGGGGAAGGGTATGGCTACACCTTC. It yields the protein CASSGEGYGYTF.

V and J are TRBV24-1 and TRBJ2-7; a possible D gene is TRBD2 (5 bases). The CDR3 consists of 15 residues. Trimming shortened V by 0 bases and J by 2 bases, and 10 bases separated the two germline ends. The germline gives CDR1 KGHDR, CDR2 SFDVKD. CDR3 region: CATSDLQTGTYEQYV. The CDR3 DNA is TGTGCCACCAGTGATTTGCAGACGGGGACCTACGAGCAGTACGTC.

This clonotype was observed a handful of times. The chain is built from TRBV6-1 and TRBJ2-7, with D perhaps TRBD2 (6 bases). The CDR3 spans 13 residues. Germline assignment: CDR1 MNHNS and CDR2 SASEGT. V shed 1 base and J shed 8 bases, with 12 bases lying between them. The CDR3 nucleotides read TGTGCCAGCAGTGAAGAGTTCCGGGGGAAGCAGTACTTC. Translation: CASSEEFRGKQYF.

This clonotype was seen ten or more times. The gene calls are TRBV5-1 and TRBJ2-5, with D perhaps TRBD1 (5 bases). Looked up from germline, CDR1 is SGHRS and CDR2 is YFSETQ. Trimming took 0 bases from V and 3 from J, leaving 15 bases between them. CDR3 size: 16 residues. The CDR3, as DNA: TGCGCCAGCAGCTTGGGACAGTCCACGGAGAAAGAGACCCAGTACTTC. Amino acid sequence: CASSLGQSTEKETQYF.

This clonotype occurred a few times. The chain carries TRBV6-2 or TRBV6-3 and TRBJ2-7, with D possibly TRBD1 on 5 matching bases. V lost 6 bases to trimming and J lost 2 bases, with 17 bases between them. CDR3 length equals 15 residues. CDR1 and CDR2 (germline): MNHEY, SVGEGT. CDR3 nucleotides: TGTGCCAGCAGCTCAGGGTGGACGGAGACCTACGAGCAGTACGTC. It specifies CASSSGWTETYEQYV.

This chain links TRBV11-2 with TRBJ1-2; D ambiguous. In germline, CDR1 is SGHAT, CDR2 FQNNGV. CDR3 length equals 12 residues. Trimming removed 4 bases at V and 6 bases at J, with 9 bases between. In DNA, the CDR3 is TGTGCCAGCAGCTCCTCTACCCATGGCTACACCTTC. Translating gives CASSSSTHGYTF.

This clonotype was seen more than once but under ten times. The chain is built from TRBV20-1 and TRBJ2-3; weak D call: TRBD1 (6 bases). Trimming removed 2 bases at V and 4 bases at J, with 10 bases between. The CDR3 totals 13 residues. Germline CDR1 is DFQATT and CDR2 is SNEGSKA (reference sequence). This CDR3 is CSARQGPADTQYF. DNA for the CDR3: TGCAGTGCTAGACAGGGGCCCGCAGATACGCAGTATTTT.

The chain recombines TRBV20-1 with TRBJ1-5; D gene uncertain. Trimming took off 0 bases at V and 5 bases at J, with 14 bases between the two ends. Looked up from germline, CDR1 is DFQATT and CDR2 is SNEGSKA (reference sequence). The CDR3 loop spans 15 amino acids. DNA of the CDR3: TGCAGTGCTAGAGATCGAGACGGGATCTATCAGCCCCAGCATTTT. Residues: CSARDRDGIYQPQHF.

V is TRBV14 and J is TRBJ2-1; TRBD1 agrees at 7 bases. The CDR3 sequence is 15 residues long. The germline gives CDR1 SGHDN, CDR2 FVKESK. Trimming took 4 bases from V and 5 from J; bases not matched to a gene: 8. The CDR3 coding sequence is TGTGCCAGCAGCCGACGACAGGGCCGGGACAATGAGCAGTTCTTC. Translating gives CASSRRQGRDNEQFF.

V and J are TRBV7-6 and TRBJ2-1; 13 bases are a match to TRBD2. Germline CDR1 is SGHVS and CDR2 is FNYEAQ. The V gene end was trimmed by 4 bases and the J gene end by 2 bases; junction bases not matched to a gene: 5. The CDR3 spans 17 residues. The CDR3 sequence: CASSSRGLAGTYNEQFF. The CDR3 DNA sequence: TGTGCCAGCAGCTCCCGGGGACTAGCGGGGACCTACAATGAGCAGTTCTTC.

This sequence joins TRBV6-5 and TRBJ2-1; D might be TRBD1 or TRBD2, each matching 5 bases. In germline, CDR1 is MNHEY, CDR2 SVGAGI. V shed 8 bases and J shed 2 bases, with 13 bases lying between them. The CDR3 is 14 amino acids. The DNA of the CDR3 is TGTGCCAGCCCCCGGGACGCCGCCTACAATGAGCAGTTCTTC. It specifies CASPRDAAYNEQFF.

This clonotype was seen at least ten times. Here the CDR3 reads CASRRGTDSPLHF. For the CDR3, the DNA is TGTGCCAGCAGGCGAGGCACTGATTCACCCCTCCACTTT. The chain carries TRBV25-1 and TRBJ1-6; no clear D gene. V was clipped by 6 bases and J by 8 bases, with 11 bases between them. Germline CDR1 reads MGHDK; CDR2 reads SYGVNS. There are 13 residues in the CDR3.

This clonotype was detected only a few times. This sequence joins TRBV6-2 or TRBV6-3 and TRBJ2-7; D gene ambiguous. The CDR3 spans 13 residues. The germline V gene has CDR1 MNHEY and CDR2 SVGEGT. V lost 6 bases to trimming and J lost 0 bases, with 9 bases between them. The CDR3 DNA reads TGTGCCAGCAGCCAAGGGTTCTCCTACGAGCAGTACTTC. Translated, it gives CASSQGFSYEQYF.

The CDR3, as DNA: TGTGCCAGCAGCCCTCGCCCCAGCGCCGTAGCCAAAAACATTCAGTACTTC. Protein sequence: CASSPRPSAVAKNIQYF. The V gene is TRBV5-6, the J gene TRBJ2-4; D gene ambiguous. This CDR3 region has 17 residues. Looked up from germline, CDR1 is SGHDT and CDR2 is YYEEEE. Trimming took off 4 bases at V and 0 bases at J, with 17 bases between the two ends. The entire variable domain, with the rest obtained from reference TRBV5-6 and TRBJ2-4, is as follows: DAGVTQSPTHLIKTRGQQVTLRCSPKSGHDTVSWYQQALGQGPQFIFQYYEEEERQRGNFPDRFSGHQFPNYSSELNVNALLLGDSALYLCASSPRPSAVAKNIQYFGAGTRLSVL.

This chain joins TRBV7-9 and TRBJ2-5; 12 bases match TRBD1. The J segment lost 2 bases and the V segment lost 5 bases, leaving 6 bases of the junction unmatched. CDR1 is SEHNR, CDR2 FQNEAQ, per germline (reference sequence). The CDR3 runs to 16 residues. CDR3 nucleotides: TGTGCCAGCAGCCCCGGGGACAGGGGGCAGCAAGAGACCCAGTACTTC. As protein: CASSPGDRGQQETQYF.

V gene TRBV6-5 combines with J gene TRBJ1-5; D uncertain. V shed 6 bases and J shed 0 bases, with 3 bases lying between them. This CDR3 is built from 12 residues. The germline V gene encodes CDR1 MNHEY and CDR2 SVGAGI. The CDR3 sequence: CASSNSNQPQHF. Written as DNA, the CDR3 is TGTGCCAGCAGCAATAGCAATCAGCCCCAGCATTTT.

Only a few counts were recorded for this clonotype. This sequence joins TRBV20-1 and TRBJ2-2; 7 bases agree with TRBD2. Germline CDR1 is DFQATT and CDR2 is SNEGSKA (reference sequence). The V gene end was trimmed by 3 bases and the J gene end by 1 base; junction bases not matched to a gene: 2. The CDR3 length is 14 residues. DNA for the CDR3: TGCAGTGCTAGTGGCGGGGGGAACACCGGGGAGCTGTTTTTT. This codes for CSASGGGNTGELFF.

The rearrangement links TRBV20-1 to TRBJ2-5, with D uncertain. This CDR3 region has 13 residues. V was cut by 0 bases and J by 3 bases, with 8 bases left in between. CDR1 and CDR2 (germline): DFQATT, SNEGSKA (reference sequence). The CDR3 loop reads CSARDLRKETQYF. The CDR3 nucleotides are TGCAGTGCTAGAGATCTAAGGAAAGAGACCCAGTACTTC.

The chain joins TRBV14 to TRBJ1-6; 7 bases align to TRBD1. V was clipped by 2 bases and J by 3 bases; unmatched bases: 13. The CDR3 length is 19 residues. Per the germline V gene, CDR1 is SGHDN and CDR2 is FVKESK. CDR3 sequence: CASSQKLGTATDYNSPLHF. Written as DNA, the CDR3 is TGTGCCAGCAGCCAAAAGTTGGGGACAGCCACCGACTATAATTCACCCCTCCACTTT.

There are a few counts of this clonotype. The CDR3 DNA sequence: TGTGCCAGCAGCCAACGACAGGCGCCTTATTTT. This codes for CASSQRQAPYF. The chain employs TRBV7-2 and TRBJ2-3; maybe TRBD1 (6 bases). The CDR3 is 11 amino acids. Germline assignment: CDR1 SGHTA and CDR2 FQGNSA. Trimming took 5 bases from V and 15 from J, leaving 15 bases between them.

This rearrangement joins TRBV7-9 to TRBJ2-1, with D possibly being TRBD1 (5 bases). The CDR3 is made up of 14 amino acids. Germline CDR1 reads SEHNR; CDR2 reads FQNEAQ (reference sequence). Between the trimmed V and J ends, which lost 5 bases and 2 bases, there was a span of 10 bases. DNA for the CDR3: TGTGCCAGCAGCAAGGGGTCGACCTACAATGAGCAGTTCTTC. Residues: CASSKGSTYNEQFF. The full variable domain, with the rest looked up from reference TRBV7-9 and TRBJ2-1, is DTGVSQNPRHKITKRGQNVTFRCDPISEHNRLYWYRQTLGQGPEFLTYFQNEAQLEKSRLLSDRFSAERPKGSFSTLEIQRTEQGDSAMYLCASSKGSTYNEQFFGPGTRLTVL.